The 5 T cell receptor beta chains in this list originate from one sample, sequenced in a study of blood T cell repertoires in COVID-19. Clones were read by immunoSEQ multiplex PCR, and TCRdb kept only the in-frame ones, dropping some. The data hold fewer than 200,000 clones, with almost 85% observed a single time. Sequencing used peripheral blood. Receptors originate from an elderly woman with acute or convalescent COVID-19.

The rearrangement links TRBV2 to TRBJ2-5; no clear D. The CDR3 covers 12 residues. CDR1 is SNHLY, CDR2 FYNNEI, per germline. Trimming pared 4 bases from V and 2 bases from J, leaving 5 bases between. CDR3 nucleotides: TGTGCCAGCAGTGCCCTTCAAGAGACCCAGTACTTC. Translated: CASSALQETQYF.

This clone was recorded once. This chain connects TRBV6-2 or TRBV6-3 to TRBJ1-6, with 7 bases lining up with TRBD1. CDR3 length: 15 amino acids. In germline, CDR1 is MNHEY, CDR2 SVGEGT. V gave up 4 bases and J gave up 7 bases; unmatched junction bases: 7. CDR3 amino acids: CASSLLTGSNSPLHF. The CDR3 region has the DNA TGTGCCAGCAGTTTGTTGACAGGGTCAAATTCACCCCTCCACTTT.

V is TRBV5-1 and J is TRBJ1-4, with D unclear. Looked up from germline, CDR1 is SGHRS and CDR2 is YFSETQ. CDR3 size: 15 residues. Trimming took off 1 base at V and 4 bases at J, with 11 bases between the two ends. CDR3 region: CASSLQTGNNEKLFF. CDR3 bases: TGCGCCAGCAGCTTGCAAACCGGGAATAATGAAAAACTGTTTTTT.

This clone came up once. V and J are TRBV7-9 and TRBJ2-1, with TRBD2 matching 9 bases. This CDR3 is 15 amino acids long. The germline gives CDR1 SEHNR, CDR2 FQNEAQ (reference sequence). V was clipped by 5 bases and J by 4 bases; unmatched bases: 6. In DNA, the CDR3 is TGTGCCAGCAGCCCCAGACTAGCGGCTTACAATGAGCAGTTCTTC. It is translated as CASSPRLAAYNEQFF.

The gene calls are TRBV6-5 and TRBJ1-4; TRBD1 is a possible D gene (6 bases). The CDR3 has 14 residues. Trimming stripped 0 bases from V and 10 bases from J, with 12 bases between. Germline CDR1 MNHEY, CDR2 SVGAGI. The CDR3 protein is CASSYSRGRGKLFF. The DNA for the CDR3 is TGTGCCAGCAGTTACTCCAGGGGCCGCGGAAAACTGTTTTTT.